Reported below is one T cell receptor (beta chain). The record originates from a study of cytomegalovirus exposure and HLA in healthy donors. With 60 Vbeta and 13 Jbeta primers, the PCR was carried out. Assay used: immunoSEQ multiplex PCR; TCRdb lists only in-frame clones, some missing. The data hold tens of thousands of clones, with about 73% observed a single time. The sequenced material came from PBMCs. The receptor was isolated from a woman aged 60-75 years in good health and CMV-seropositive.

CDR3 in amino acids: CASKNEGQGVDSPLHF. Written as DNA, the CDR3 is TGTGCCAGTAAGAACGAGGGACAGGGAGTAGATTCACCCCTCCACTTT. This chain connects TRBV19 to TRBJ1-6; 9 positions match TRBD1. V was clipped by 7 bases and J by 8 bases; unmatched bases: 12. From germline, CDR1 is LNHDA and CDR2 SQIVND (reference sequence). The CDR3 sequence is 16 residues long.